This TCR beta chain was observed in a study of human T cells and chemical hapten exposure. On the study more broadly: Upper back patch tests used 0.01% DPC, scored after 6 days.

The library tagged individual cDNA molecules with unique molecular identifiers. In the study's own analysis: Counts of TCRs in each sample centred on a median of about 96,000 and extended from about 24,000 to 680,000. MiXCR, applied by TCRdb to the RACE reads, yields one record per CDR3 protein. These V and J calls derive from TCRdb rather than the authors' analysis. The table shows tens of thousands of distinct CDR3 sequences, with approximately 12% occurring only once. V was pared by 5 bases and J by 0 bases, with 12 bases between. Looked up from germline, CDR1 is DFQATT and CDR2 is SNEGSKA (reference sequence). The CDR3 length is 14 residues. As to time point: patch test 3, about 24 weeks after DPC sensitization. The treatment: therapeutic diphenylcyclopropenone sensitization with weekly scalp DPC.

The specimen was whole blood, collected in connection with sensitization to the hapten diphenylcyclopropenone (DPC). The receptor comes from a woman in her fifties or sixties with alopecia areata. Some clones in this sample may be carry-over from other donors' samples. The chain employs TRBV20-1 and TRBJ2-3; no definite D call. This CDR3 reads CSAPAEPSTDTQYF. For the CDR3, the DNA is TGCAGTGCTCCGGCGGAGCCTAGCACAGATACGCAGTATTTT.